The rows below give T cell receptor beta chains drawn from one sample of a study of shared clonotypes between healthy human individuals. Clones were sequenced by immunoSEQ multiplex PCR, and TCRdb holds only the in-frame ones, with some missing. The data contain 850,000 to 1,100,000 clones, around three quarters of them seen just once; the ten biggest clones take up 0.89%. The sample consisted of memory CD4+ T cells from PBMCs. Receptor source: a man younger than 35 in good health. Some clones in this sample may be carry-over from other donors' samples. The CDR3 runs from the conserved cysteine through the conserved F or W. The D gene is left open where the match is weak. Part of the rows lack a size; the others show once, few, many or a class for expanded clones.

>-|TRBV5-1|-|TRBJ2-3
CASSRPEAGSTDTQYF
TGCGCCAGCAGTCGTCCCGAGGCGGGGAGCACAGATACGCAGTATTTT
>-|TRBV5-1|many|TRBJ1-1
CASSPGRAIRNTEAFF
TGCGCCAGCAGTCCTGGCCGGGCAATTAGGAACACTGAAGCTTTCTTT
>-|TRBV6-5|-|TRBJ2-7
CASSHSPYEQYF
TGTGCCAGCAGCCACAGCCCCTACGAGCAGTACTTC
>TRBD2|TRBV5-1|once|TRBJ2-5
CASSLGVLAGEETQYF
TGCGCCAGCAGCTTGGGGGTGCTAGCGGGAGAAGAGACCCAGTACTTC
>TRBD1|TRBV4-2|-|TRBJ1-4
CASSQEQGQVDEKLFF
TGTGCCAGCAGCCAAGAACAGGGACAGGTCGATGAAAAACTGTTTTTT
>-|TRBV9|-|TRBJ2-3
CASSVGHTQYF
TGTGCCAGCAGCGTAGGTCATACGCAGTATTTT
>-|TRBV19|-|TRBJ1-5
CASSITLWGTGQPQHF
TGTGCCAGTAGTATCACTTTATGGGGGACTGGACAGCCCCAGCATTTT
>TRBD2|TRBV5-1|-|TRBJ2-7
CASSLTSGRYTYEQYF
TGCGCCAGCAGCCTCACTAGCGGGAGGTACACCTACGAGCAGTACTTC
>TRBD2|TRBV7-9|few|TRBJ2-7
CASRHSGGTSTYEQYF
TGTGCCAGCAGACACAGCGGGGGGACTAGCACCTACGAGCAGTACTTC
>TRBD1|TRBV7-8|-|TRBJ2-5
CASSLTGVRGQETQYF
TGTGCCAGCAGCTTAACAGGGGTTAGGGGGCAAGAGACCCAGTACTTC
>-|TRBV18|-|TRBJ2-5
CASSSGQTQYF
TGTGCCAGCTCATCAGGGCAGACCCAGTACTTC
>-|TRBV11-2|-|TRBJ1-1
CASSADINTEAFF
TGTGCCAGCAGCGCAGACATCAACACTGAAGCTTTCTTT
>TRBD1|TRBV9|-|TRBJ1-1
CASSGGTGGRTEAFF
TGTGCCAGCAGCGGAGGGACAGGGGGCCGCACTGAAGCTTTCTTT
>-|TRBV5-4|-|TRBJ2-3
CASSLARRGSTDTQYF
TGTGCCAGCAGCTTGGCGAGGCGGGGTAGCACAGATACGCAGTATTTT
>TRBD1|TRBV4-2|-|TRBJ1-2
CASSQAGQGADSYGYTF
TGTGCCAGCAGCCAAGCAGGACAGGGGGCTGATAGCTATGGCTACACCTTC
>-|TRBV4-1|-|TRBJ2-2
CASGLPTNRNSNTGELFF
TGCGCCAGCGGCCTTCCCACTAACAGAAACTCGAACACCGGGGAGCTGTTTTTT
>TRBD2|TRBV7-8|-|TRBJ2-3
CASSLAASGSDTQYF
TGTGCCAGCAGCTTAGCGGCTAGCGGCTCAGATACGCAGTATTTT
>-|TRBV2|-|TRBJ1-2
CASSWYYGYTF
TGTGCCAGCAGTTGGTACTATGGCTACACCTTC
>TRBD2|TRBV7-2|-|TRBJ2-7
CASSSSRASGNYEQYF
TGTGCCAGCAGCTCCTCCCGGGCTAGCGGGAACTACGAGCAGTACTTC
>-|TRBV7-8|-|TRBJ1-1
CASSAQGQMNTEAFF
TGTGCCAGCAGCGCACAGGGACAAATGAACACTGAAGCTTTCTTT
>TRBD1|TRBV18|-|TRBJ1-5
CASSPRQGSSNQPQHF
TGTGCCAGCTCACCACGACAGGGGAGCAGCAATCAGCCCCAGCATTTT
>-|TRBV6-5|once|TRBJ1-1
CASRRTQTVAEAFF
TGTGCCAGCAGGAGGACACAAACTGTGGCTGAAGCTTTCTTT
>-|TRBV21-1|-|TRBJ2-7
CASAPGSREEQYF
TGTGCCAGCGCACCAGGCTCCCGAGAAGAGCAGTACTTC
>TRBD2|TRBV5-1|-|TRBJ2-1
CASSLGTSGSFINEQFF
TGCGCCAGCAGCTTGGGGACTAGCGGGAGTTTCATCAATGAGCAGTTCTTC
>-|TRBV5-1|once|TRBJ1-1
CASSPQILNTEAFF
TGCGCCAGCAGCCCACAGATACTGAACACTGAAGCTTTCTTT
>TRBD2|TRBV28|-|TRBJ2-1
CASTPPSGRAHEQFF
TGTGCCAGCACTCCCCCTAGCGGGAGGGCCCATGAGCAGTTCTTC
>-|TRBV4-2|-|TRBJ1-4
CASRRGRSNEKLFF
TGTGCCAGCAGACGCGGACGGTCCAATGAAAAACTGTTTTTT
>TRBD2|TRBV2|-|TRBJ2-1
CASSEAFGTSGRAEQFF
TGTGCCAGCAGTGAAGCCTTTGGGACTAGCGGGAGGGCTGAGCAGTTCTTC
>-|TRBV6-1|once|TRBJ2-3
CATDPVDTQYF
TGTGCCACCGACCCAGTCGATACGCAGTATTTT